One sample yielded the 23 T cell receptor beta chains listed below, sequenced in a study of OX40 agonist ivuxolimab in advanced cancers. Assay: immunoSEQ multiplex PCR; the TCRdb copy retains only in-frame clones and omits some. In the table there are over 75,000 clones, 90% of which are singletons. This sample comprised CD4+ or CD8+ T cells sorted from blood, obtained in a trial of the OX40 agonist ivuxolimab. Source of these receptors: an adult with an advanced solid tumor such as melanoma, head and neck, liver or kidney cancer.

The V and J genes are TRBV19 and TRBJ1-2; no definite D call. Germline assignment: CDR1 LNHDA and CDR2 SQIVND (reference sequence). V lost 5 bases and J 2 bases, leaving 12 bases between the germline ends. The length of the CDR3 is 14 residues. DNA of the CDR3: TGTGCCAGTAGTGGACGAGACGGGAACTATGGCTACACCTTC. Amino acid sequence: CASSGRDGNYGYTF.

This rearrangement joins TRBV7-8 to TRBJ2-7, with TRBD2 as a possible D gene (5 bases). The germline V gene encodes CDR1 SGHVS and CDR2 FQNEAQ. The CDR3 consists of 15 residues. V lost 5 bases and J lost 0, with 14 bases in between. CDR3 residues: CASSPRTAFSYEQYF. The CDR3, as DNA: TGTGCCAGCAGCCCCAGGACTGCATTCTCCTACGAGCAGTACTTC. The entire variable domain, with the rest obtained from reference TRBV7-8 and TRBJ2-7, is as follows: GAGVSQSPRYKVAKRGQDVALRCDPISGHVSLFWYQQALGQGPEFLTYFQNEAQLDKSGLPSDRFFAERPEGSVSTLKIQRTQQEDSAVYLCASSPRTAFSYEQYFGPGTRLTVT.

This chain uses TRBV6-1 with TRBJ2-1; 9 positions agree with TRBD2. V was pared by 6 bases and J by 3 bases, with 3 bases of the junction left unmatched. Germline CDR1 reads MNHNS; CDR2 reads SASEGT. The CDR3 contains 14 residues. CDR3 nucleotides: TGTGCCAGCAGCTCTAGCGGGGACTACAATGAGCAGTTCTTC. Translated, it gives CASSSSGDYNEQFF.

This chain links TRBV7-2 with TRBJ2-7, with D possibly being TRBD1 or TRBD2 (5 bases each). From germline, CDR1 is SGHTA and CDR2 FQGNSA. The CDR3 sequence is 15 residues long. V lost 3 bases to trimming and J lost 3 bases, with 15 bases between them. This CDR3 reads CASSFPLGEYYEQYF. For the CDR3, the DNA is TGTGCCAGCAGCTTCCCCCTGGGGGAATACTACGAGCAGTACTTC.

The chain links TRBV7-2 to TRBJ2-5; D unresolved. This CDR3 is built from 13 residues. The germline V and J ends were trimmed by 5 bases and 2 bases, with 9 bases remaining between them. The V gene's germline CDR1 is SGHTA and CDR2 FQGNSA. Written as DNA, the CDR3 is TGTGCCAGCAGCATTACCCGGCAAGAGACCCAGTACTTC. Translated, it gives CASSITRQETQYF. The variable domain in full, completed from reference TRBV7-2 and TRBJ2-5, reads GAGVSQSPSNKVTEKGKDVELRCDPISGHTALYWYRQSLGQGLEFLIYFQGNSAPDKSGLPSDRFSAERTGGSVSTLTIQRTQQEDSAVYLCASSITRQETQYFGPGTRLLVL.

The CDR3 DNA reads TGTGCCAGCAGCTTGGGGTACGGCCCCGGGACCGAAAACACCGGGGAGCTGTTTTTT. It is translated as CASSLGYGPGTENTGELFF. The chain recombines TRBV5-8 with TRBJ2-2; either TRBD1 or TRBD2 may supply D (5 bases each). Trimming pared 0 bases from V and 2 bases from J, leaving 20 bases between. The CDR3 has 19 amino acids. Germline assignment: CDR1 SGHTS and CDR2 YDEGEE.

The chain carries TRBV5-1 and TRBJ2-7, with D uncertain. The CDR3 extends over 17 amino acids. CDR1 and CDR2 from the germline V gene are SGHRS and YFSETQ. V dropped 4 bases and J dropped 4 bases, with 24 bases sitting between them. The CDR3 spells CASSELVGGSKSYEQYF. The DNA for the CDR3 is TGCGCCAGCAGCGAATTGGTGGGTGGAAGCAAGAGTTACGAGCAGTACTTC.

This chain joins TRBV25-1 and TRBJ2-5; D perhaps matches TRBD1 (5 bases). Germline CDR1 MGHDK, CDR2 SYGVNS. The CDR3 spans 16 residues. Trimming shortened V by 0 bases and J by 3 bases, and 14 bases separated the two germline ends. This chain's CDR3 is CASSEYSGYPEETQYF. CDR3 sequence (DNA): TGTGCCAGCAGTGAATATTCAGGGTACCCCGAAGAGACCCAGTACTTC.

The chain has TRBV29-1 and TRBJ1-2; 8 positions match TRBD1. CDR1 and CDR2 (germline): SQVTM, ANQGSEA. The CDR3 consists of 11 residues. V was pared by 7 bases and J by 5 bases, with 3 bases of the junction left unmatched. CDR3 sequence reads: CSATGGYGYTF. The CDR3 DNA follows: TGCAGCGCCACAGGGGGGTATGGCTACACCTTC.

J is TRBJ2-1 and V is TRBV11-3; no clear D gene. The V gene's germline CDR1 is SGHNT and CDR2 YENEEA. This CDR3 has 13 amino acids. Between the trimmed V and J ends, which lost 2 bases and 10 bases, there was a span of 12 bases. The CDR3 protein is CASSLSRGGEQFF. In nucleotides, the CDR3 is TGTGCCAGCAGCTTATCTCGCGGTGGGGAGCAGTTCTTC.

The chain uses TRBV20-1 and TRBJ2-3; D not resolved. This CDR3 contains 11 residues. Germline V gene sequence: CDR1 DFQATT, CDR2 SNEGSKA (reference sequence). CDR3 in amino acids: CSPWRTDTQYF. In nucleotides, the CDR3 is TGCTCCCCGTGGCGCACAGATACGCAGTATTTT.

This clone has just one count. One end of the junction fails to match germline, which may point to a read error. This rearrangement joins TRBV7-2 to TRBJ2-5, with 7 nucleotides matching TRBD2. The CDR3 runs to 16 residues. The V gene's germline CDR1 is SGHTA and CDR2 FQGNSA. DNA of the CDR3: TGTGCCAGCAGCTCCTTGCCCACTAGCGTTGGGGAGACCCGGTACTTC. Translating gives CASSSLPTSVGETRYF.

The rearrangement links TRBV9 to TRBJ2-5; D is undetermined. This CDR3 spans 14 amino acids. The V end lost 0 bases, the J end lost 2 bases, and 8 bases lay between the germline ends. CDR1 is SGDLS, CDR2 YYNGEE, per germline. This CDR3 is CASSVGPWQETQYF. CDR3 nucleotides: TGTGCCAGCAGCGTAGGCCCGTGGCAAGAGACCCAGTACTTC. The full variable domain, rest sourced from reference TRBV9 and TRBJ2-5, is DSGVTQTPKHLITATGQRVTLRCSPRSGDLSVYWYQQSLDQGLQFLIQYYNGEERAKGNILERFSAQQFPDLHSELNLSSLELGDSALYFCASSVGPWQETQYFGPGTRLLVL.

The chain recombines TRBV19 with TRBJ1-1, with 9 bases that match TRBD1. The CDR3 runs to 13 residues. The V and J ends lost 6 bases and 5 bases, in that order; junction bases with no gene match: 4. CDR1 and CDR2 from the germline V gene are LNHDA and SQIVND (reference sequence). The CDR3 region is CASSSTGGTEAFF. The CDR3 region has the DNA TGTGCCAGTAGCTCGACAGGGGGAACTGAAGCTTTCTTT.

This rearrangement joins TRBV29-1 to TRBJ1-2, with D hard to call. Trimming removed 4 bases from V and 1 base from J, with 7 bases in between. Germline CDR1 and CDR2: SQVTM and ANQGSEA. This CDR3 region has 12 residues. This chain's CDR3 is CSVGEFNYGYTF. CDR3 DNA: TGCAGCGTTGGAGAATTTAACTATGGCTACACCTTC.

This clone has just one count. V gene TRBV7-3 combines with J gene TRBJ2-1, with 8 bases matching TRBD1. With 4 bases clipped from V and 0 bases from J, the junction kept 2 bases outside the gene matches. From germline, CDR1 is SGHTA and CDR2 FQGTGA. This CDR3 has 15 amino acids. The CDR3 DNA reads TGTGCCAGCAGCTACACAGGGGGCTCCTACAATGAGCAGTTCTTC. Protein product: CASSYTGGSYNEQFF.

The CDR3 loop reads CASSKDEGNQPQHF. The CDR3 nucleotides read TGTGCCAGCTCCAAAGACGAAGGGAATCAGCCCCAGCATTTT. The gene calls are TRBV18 and TRBJ1-5; D unclear. Germline CDR1 is KGHSH and CDR2 is LQKENI. The CDR3 loop spans 14 amino acids. V lost 6 bases and J 4 bases, leaving 13 bases between the germline ends.

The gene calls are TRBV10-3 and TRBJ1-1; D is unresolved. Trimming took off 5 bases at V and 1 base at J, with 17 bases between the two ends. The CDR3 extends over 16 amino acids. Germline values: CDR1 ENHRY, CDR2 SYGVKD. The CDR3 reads CAISPRPLTENTEAFF. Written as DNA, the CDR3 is TGTGCCATCAGTCCCCGGCCCCTGACGGAGAACACTGAAGCTTTCTTT.

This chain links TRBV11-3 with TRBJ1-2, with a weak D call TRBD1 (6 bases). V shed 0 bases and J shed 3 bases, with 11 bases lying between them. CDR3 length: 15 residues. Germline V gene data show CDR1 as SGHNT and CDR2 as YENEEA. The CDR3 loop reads CASSLDSQGYYGYTF. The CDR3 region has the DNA TGTGCCAGCAGCTTAGATAGCCAGGGGTACTATGGCTACACCTTC.

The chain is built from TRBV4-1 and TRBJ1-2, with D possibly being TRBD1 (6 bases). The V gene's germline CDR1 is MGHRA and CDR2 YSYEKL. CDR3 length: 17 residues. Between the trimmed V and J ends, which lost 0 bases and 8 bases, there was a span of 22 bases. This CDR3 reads CASSQDAGRRGGPGYTF. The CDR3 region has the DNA TGCGCCAGCAGCCAAGACGCGGGGCGAAGAGGGGGGCCCGGCTACACCTTC.

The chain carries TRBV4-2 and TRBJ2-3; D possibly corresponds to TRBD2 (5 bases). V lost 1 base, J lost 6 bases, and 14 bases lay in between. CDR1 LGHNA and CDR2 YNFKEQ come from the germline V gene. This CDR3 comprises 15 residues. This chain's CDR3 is CASSQGGRGTDTQYF. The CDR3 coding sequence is TGTGCCAGCAGCCAAGGTGGTCGGGGTACGGATACGCAGTATTTT.

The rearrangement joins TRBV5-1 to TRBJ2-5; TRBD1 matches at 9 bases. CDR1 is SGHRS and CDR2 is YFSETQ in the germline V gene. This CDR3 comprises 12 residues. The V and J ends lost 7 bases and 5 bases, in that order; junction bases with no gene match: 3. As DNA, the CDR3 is TGCGCCAGCGGGGGACAGGGCGAGACCCAGTACTTC. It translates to CASGGQGETQYF.

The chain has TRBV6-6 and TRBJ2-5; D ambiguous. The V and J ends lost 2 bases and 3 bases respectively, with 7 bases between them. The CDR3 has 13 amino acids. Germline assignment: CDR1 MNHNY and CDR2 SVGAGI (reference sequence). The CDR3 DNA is TGTGCCAGCAGTTACAGATATGAAGAGACCCAGTACTTC. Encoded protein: CASSYRYEETQYF.